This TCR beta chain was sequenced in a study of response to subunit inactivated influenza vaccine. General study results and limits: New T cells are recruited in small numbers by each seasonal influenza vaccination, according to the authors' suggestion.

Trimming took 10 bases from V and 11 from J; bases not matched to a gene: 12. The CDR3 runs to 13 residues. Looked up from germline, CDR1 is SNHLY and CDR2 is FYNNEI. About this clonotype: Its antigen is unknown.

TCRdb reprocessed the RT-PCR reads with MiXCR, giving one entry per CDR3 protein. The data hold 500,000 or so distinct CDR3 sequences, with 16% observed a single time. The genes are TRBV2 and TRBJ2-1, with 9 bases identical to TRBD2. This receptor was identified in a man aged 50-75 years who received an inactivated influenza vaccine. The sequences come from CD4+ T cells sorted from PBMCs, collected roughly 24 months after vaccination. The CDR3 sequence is CATKAGGGNKQFF. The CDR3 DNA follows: TGTGCCACCAAAGCGGGGGGTGGGAATAAGCAGTTCTTC.